This entry lists 11 T cell receptor beta chains sequenced from one sample in a study of Tregs in tolerant kidney transplant recipients. The repertoire was sequenced with immunoSEQ multiplex PCR; TCRdb's copy has only in-frame clones and lacks some. The repertoire has some 56,000 clones, about nine tenths of them found once; the top ten carry roughly 15%. Mixed chimerism was transient after nonmyeloablative marrow transplants from related graft donors. The sequenced sample was CD8+ T cells from blood (PBMCs), obtained 24 months after the transplant. The origin of the receptors is a human patient who received a combined kidney and bone marrow transplant. The T cells may come from the graft donor.

The chain carries TRBV19 and TRBJ1-5; perhaps TRBD1 as D (6 bases). The V and J ends lost 6 bases and 5 bases respectively, with 8 bases between them. CDR1 and CDR2 from the germline V gene are LNHDA and SQIVND (reference sequence). The CDR3 contains 12 residues. The CDR3 protein is CASRGGDQPQHF. DNA for the CDR3: TGTGCCAGTAGAGGGGGGGATCAGCCCCAGCATTTT. Variable domain in full (rest from reference TRBV19 and TRBJ1-5): DGGITQSPKYLFRKEGQNVTLSCEQNLNHDAMYWYRQDPGQGLRLIYYSQIVNDFQKGDIAEGYSVSREKKESFPLTVTSAQKNPTAFYLCASRGGDQPQHFGDGTRLSIL.

V is TRBV27 and J is TRBJ2-7; D perhaps matches TRBD1 (6 bases). V was cut by 5 bases and J by 3 bases, with 11 bases left in between. The CDR3 is 13 residues long. Per germline, CDR1 MNHEY and CDR2 SMNVEV (reference sequence). CDR3: CASSPMDSYEQYF. For the CDR3, the DNA is TGTGCCAGCAGTCCCATGGACAGCTACGAGCAGTACTTC.

V and J are TRBV7-8 and TRBJ2-3, with 9 positions matching TRBD2. The CDR3 totals 19 residues. Looked up from germline, CDR1 is SGHVS and CDR2 is FQNEAQ. The J segment lost 0 bases and the V segment lost 3 bases, leaving 13 bases of the junction unmatched. The CDR3 DNA is TGTGCCAGCAGCTTCTTTCCGGCTAGCGGGGCAAGTAGCACAGATACGCAGTATTTT. This encodes CASSFFPASGASSTDTQYF.

The chain employs TRBV9 and TRBJ2-1; TRBD2 agrees at 14 bases. Germline CDR1 reads SGDLS; CDR2 reads YYNGEE. The J segment lost 2 bases and the V segment lost 4 bases, leaving 5 bases of the junction unmatched. This CDR3 spans 17 amino acids. This chain's CDR3 is CASSPKGLAGAYNEQFF. Written as DNA, the CDR3 is TGTGCCAGCAGCCCAAAGGGACTAGCGGGAGCCTACAATGAGCAGTTCTTC.

The rearrangement links TRBV7-8 to TRBJ2-3, with 14 bases that match TRBD2. The CDR3 totals 17 residues. V trimming: 6 bases; J trimming: 0 bases; junction bases outside the gene matches: 5. The germline gives CDR1 SGHVS, CDR2 FQNEAQ. The DNA for the CDR3 is TGTGCCAGCAGGACTAGCGGGGGGGCCGATAGCACAGATACGCAGTATTTT. Translation gives CASRTSGGADSTDTQYF.

The V call is TRBV5-6, the J call TRBJ2-5, with no clear D. The CDR3 loop spans 12 amino acids. Trimming removed 3 bases from V and 2 bases from J, with 5 bases in between. The germline gives CDR1 SGHDT, CDR2 YYEEEE. CDR3 nucleotide sequence: TGTGCCAGCAGCTCGTATCAAGAGACCCAGTACTTC. It specifies CASSSYQETQYF.

The chain recombines TRBV6-6 with TRBJ2-3, with 7 bases lining up with TRBD2. The V gene's germline CDR1 is MNHNY and CDR2 SVGAGI (reference sequence). There are 13 residues in the CDR3. V dropped 10 bases and J dropped 3; count of bases not matched to a gene: 7. CDR3 bases: TGTGCCACAATGAGCGGGATAACAGATACGCAGTATTTT. Its protein is CATMSGITDTQYF.

V is TRBV11-2 and J is TRBJ1-1; a weak D match, TRBD1 (5 bases). The V gene lost 5 bases and the J gene lost 4 bases, with 20 bases spanning the gap. Germline V gives CDR1 SGHAT, CDR2 FQNNGV. The CDR3 is 16 amino acids. This chain's CDR3 is CASSLRQNLRSTEAFF. CDR3 DNA: TGTGCCAGCAGCCTAAGACAGAACCTGCGAAGCACTGAAGCTTTCTTT.

V is TRBV4-3 and J is TRBJ2-2; 8 bases are a match to TRBD2. Per germline, CDR1 LGHNA and CDR2 YSLEER. V lost 4 bases, J lost 7 bases, and 11 bases stayed unmatched. The CDR3 runs 16 residues. The CDR3 nucleotides read TGCGCCAGCAGCCCGATGATCGGGGGGGCCGACGGGGAGCTGTTTTTT. This codes for CASSPMIGGADGELFF.

The rearrangement links TRBV13 to TRBJ2-7; TRBD1 matches at 8 bases. The CDR3 has 11 residues. J lost 12 bases, V lost 5 bases, and 6 bases had no gene match. Germline V gene data show CDR1 as PRHDT and CDR2 as FYEKMQ (reference sequence). The CDR3 spells CASSNRQGMYF. CDR3 sequence (DNA): TGTGCCAGCAGCAACCGACAGGGGATGTACTTC.

The gene calls are TRBV5-1 and TRBJ1-2; tentatively, D is TRBD1 (6 bases). Germline V lookup: CDR1 SGHRS, CDR2 YFSETQ. The CDR3 length is 14 residues. V lost 0 bases to trimming and J lost 8 bases, with 14 bases between them. CDR3 sequence (DNA): TGCGCCAGCAGCTTGGCCAGGGGTTCGGAAGGCTACACCTTC. It codes for CASSLARGSEGYTF.